The 28 T cell receptor beta chains in this list originate from one sample, sequenced in a study of blood T cell repertoires in COVID-19. Sequencing used immunoSEQ multiplex PCR; TCRdb keeps in-frame clones, though not all of them. The sample lists 95,000 to 150,000 clones, over 80% occurring once. The sequencing sample was made of peripheral blood. All receptors derive from a woman between 65 and 79 years old with acute or convalescent COVID-19.

This chain joins TRBV19 and TRBJ1-3; TRBD1 might be the D (5 bases). The CDR3 is 14 residues long. Germline loops: CDR1 LNHDA, CDR2 SQIVND (reference sequence). Trimming shortened V by 7 bases and J by 0 bases, and 10 bases separated the two germline ends. For the CDR3, the DNA is TGTGCCAGTATCCGGGACTTCTCTGGAAACACCATATATTTT. Protein: CASIRDFSGNTIYF.

The rearrangement links TRBV21-1 to TRBJ2-2; the table's D call TRBD1 went unverified against the DNA. TRBV21-1 is noted as a pseudogene. The CDR3 runs 15 residues. CDR3 nucleotide sequence: TGTGCCAGCATGGGAGGACAGGGGAACACCGGGGAGCTGTTTTTT. Protein sequence: CASMGGQGNTGELFF.

The sample holds a few counts of this clone. This chain links TRBV11-2 with TRBJ1-2; 9 bases are a match to TRBD1. The CDR3 length is 16 residues. Per the germline V gene, CDR1 is SGHAT and CDR2 is FQNNGV. V shed 4 bases and J 8 bases; nucleotides not matched to a gene: 14. The CDR3 bases are TGTGCCAGCAGCTCAAACAGGGGGCCGCTAAACCGCGGCTACACCTTC. Its translation: CASSSNRGPLNRGYTF.

This rearrangement joins TRBV3-1 (or the pseudogene TRBV3-2) to TRBJ1-2; no clear D. The germline V and J ends were trimmed by 0 bases and 4 bases, with 3 bases remaining between them. Germline V gives CDR1 LGHDT, CDR2 YNNKEL (reference sequence). CDR3 length equals 12 residues. The DNA for the CDR3 is TGTGCCAGCAGCCAAGAACTCTATGGCTACACCTTC. It is translated as CASSQELYGYTF.

This chain joins TRBV5-1 and TRBJ1-1; 7 nucleotides agree with TRBD1. V was pared by 4 bases and J by 1 base, with 7 bases of the junction left unmatched. The germline V gene encodes CDR1 SGHRS and CDR2 YFSETQ. This CDR3 region has 15 residues. CDR3 sequence reads: CASSQRQGPNTEAFF. CDR3 nucleotide sequence: TGCGCCAGCAGCCAGAGACAGGGTCCGAACACTGAAGCTTTCTTT.

The V and J genes are TRBV11-2 and TRBJ1-2; 10 bases align to TRBD1. J gave up 7 bases and V 4 bases, and 6 bases lay outside the gene matches. The CDR3 runs to 14 residues. Germline V CDR1 and CDR2: SGHAT, FQNNGV. CDR3 DNA sequence: TGTGCCAGCAGCTCGGGACAGGGGCCCGGTGGCTACACCTTC. It is translated as CASSSGQGPGGYTF.

This chain joins TRBV10-3 and TRBJ1-2, with a possible D match to TRBD1 (5 bases). The CDR3 covers 11 residues. Trimming left V 6 bases short and J 8 bases short, with 10 bases between. The germline CDR1 and CDR2 sequences are ENHRY and SYGVKD. The CDR3 DNA reads TGTGCCATCAGCCCGGGGGAGGGCTACACCTTC. It codes for CAISPGEGYTF.

The chain joins TRBV30 to TRBJ1-5; D is undetermined. The germline V gene has CDR1 GTSNPN and CDR2 SVGIG (reference sequence). The CDR3 has 13 residues. V lost 4 bases and J lost 7, with 14 bases in between. The CDR3 DNA reads TGTGCCTGGATGGCCCAGGAGGGACAGCCCCAGCATTTT. It translates to CAWMAQEGQPQHF.

As concerns this clone: One end of the junction does not line up with germline, which may come from a read error. The genes are TRBV30 and TRBJ1-3; no clear D. This CDR3 region has 12 residues. Germline CDR1 reads GTSNPN; CDR2 reads SVGIG (reference sequence). CDR3 loop: CAGRQSGNTIYF. As DNA, the CDR3 is TGTGCCGGGAGGCAGTCTGGAAACACCATATATTTT.

The CDR3 bases are TGTGCCAGCAGCTTACTAGCGGGGGGGCTTGAGCAGTTCTTC. This gives the protein CASSLLAGGLEQFF. The genes are TRBV7-2 and TRBJ2-1; TRBD2 matches at 12 bases. Germline V gives CDR1 SGHTA, CDR2 FQGNSA. The trim removed 2 bases at V and 9 bases at J, leaving 2 bases unmatched. This CDR3 spans 14 amino acids.

This chain joins TRBV3-1 (or the pseudogene TRBV3-2) and TRBJ2-3, with a weak D call TRBD2 (6 bases). The V gene lost 4 bases and the J gene lost 1 base, with 9 bases spanning the gap. Germline values: CDR1 LGHDT, CDR2 YNNKEL (reference sequence). The CDR3 runs to 14 residues. The CDR3 region is CASSPGEGTDTQYF. The CDR3 DNA reads TGTGCCAGCAGCCCCGGGGAGGGCACAGATACGCAGTATTTT.

V is TRBV19 and J is TRBJ2-3; 9 bases match TRBD2. This CDR3 comprises 13 residues. V shed 9 bases, J shed 6 bases, and the junction held 7 bases outside the gene matches. The V gene's germline CDR1 is LNHDA and CDR2 SQIVND (reference sequence). The CDR3 region has the DNA TGTGCCAGCATTAGCGGGGGATCGGATACGCAGTATTTT. This gives the protein CASISGGSDTQYF.

The sample holds one count of this clone. The V and J genes are TRBV5-1 and TRBJ2-1, with 8 bases fitting TRBD2. CDR1 is SGHRS, CDR2 YFSETQ, per germline. There are 14 residues in the CDR3. Unmatched junction bases numbered 6, after V lost 4 bases and J lost 6 bases. CDR3 bases: TGCGCCAGCAGCCCGGGGGGGGGAAGCAATGAGCAGTTCTTC. Its translation is CASSPGGGSNEQFF.

The chain recombines TRBV2 with TRBJ1-1; the D gene is possibly TRBD1 (6 bases). CDR1 is SNHLY, CDR2 FYNNEI, per germline. The CDR3 has 12 amino acids. The V end lost 3 bases, the J end lost 6 bases, and 8 bases lay between the germline ends. CDR3 sequence: CASSEQGPEAFF. For the CDR3, the DNA is TGTGCCAGCAGTGAGCAGGGGCCTGAAGCTTTCTTT.

J is TRBJ2-7 and V is TRBV7-2, with 7 bases matching TRBD2. V lost 1 base and J lost 7; bases outside the gene matches: 7. The CDR3 is 14 amino acids. Germline CDR1 reads SGHTA; CDR2 reads FQGNSA. CDR3 sequence (DNA): TGTGCCAGCAGCTTAGGGGGAGGGGTGGATGAGCAGTACTTC. The encoded protein is CASSLGGGVDEQYF.

The genes are TRBV5-1 and TRBJ1-2; D gene unclear. The CDR3 is 11 amino acids. V lost 3 bases, J lost 8 bases, and 8 bases lay in between. From germline, CDR1 is SGHRS and CDR2 YFSETQ. The CDR3 DNA follows: TGCGCCAGCAGCTCCGGTGTAGGCTACACCTTC. Amino acids: CASSSGVGYTF. Full variable domain (missing parts from reference TRBV5-1 and TRBJ1-2): KAGVTQTPRYLIKTRGQQVTLSCSPISGHRSVSWYQQTPGQGLQFLFEYFSETQRNKGNFPGRFSGRQFSNSRSEMNVSTLELGDSALYLCASSSGVGYTFGSGTRLTVV.

CDR3 DNA sequence: TGCGCCAGCAGCTTGGTACAGGGGAGCGGGCAGTACTTC. Its protein is CASSLVQGSGQYF. The rearrangement uses TRBV5-1 and TRBJ2-7; 7 nucleotides line up with TRBD1. The CDR3 contains 13 residues. V was pared by 0 bases and J by 9 bases, with 6 bases of the junction left unmatched. In germline, CDR1 is SGHRS, CDR2 YFSETQ.

Notes on this clone: The junction does not match germline at one end; this may be a read error. The gene calls are TRBV7-7 and TRBJ2-1, with D possibly TRBD2 on 5 matching bases. Looked up from germline, CDR1 is SSHAT and CDR2 is FNYEAQ (reference sequence). The CDR3 extends over 15 amino acids. The CDR3 sequence is CASSLGTGTYNEQFF. The CDR3 nucleotides read TGTGCTAGCAGCTTAGGAACGGGAACCTACAATGAGCAGTTCTTC.

V usage is TRBV9 and J usage is TRBJ1-4; 8 positions agree with TRBD1. In germline, CDR1 is SGDLS, CDR2 YYNGEE. The CDR3 sequence is 16 residues long. With V trimmed by 3 bases and J by 3 bases, 7 bases remained unmatched. CDR3 sequence reads: CASSGRQGTANEKLFF. The CDR3 bases are TGTGCCAGCAGCGGCAGACAGGGGACAGCTAATGAAAAACTGTTTTTT.

The rearrangement joins TRBV2 to TRBJ1-1; D remains ambiguous. The V end was cut by 6 bases, the J end by 0 bases, with 5 bases between. CDR1 SNHLY and CDR2 FYNNEI come from the germline V gene. The CDR3 runs 12 residues. The CDR3 loop reads CASSRVNTEAFF. The CDR3 bases are TGTGCCAGCAGCCGGGTGAACACTGAAGCTTTCTTT.

The V call is TRBV6-6, the J call TRBJ1-5; 7 positions agree with TRBD1. The CDR3 is made up of 15 amino acids. The trim removed 2 bases at V and 0 bases at J, leaving 1 base unmatched. The germline CDR1 and CDR2 sequences are MNHNY and SVGAGI (reference sequence). The CDR3 coding sequence is TGTGCCAGCAGTTACGACAGGGTTAGCAATCAGCCCCAGCATTTT. The encoded protein is CASSYDRVSNQPQHF.

J is TRBJ2-1 and V is TRBV10-1; 13 bases map to TRBD2. Trimming removed 2 bases from V and 4 bases from J; junction bases left unmatched: 5. The CDR3 runs to 17 residues. The germline V gene has CDR1 WNHNN and CDR2 SYGVQD (reference sequence). Written as DNA, the CDR3 is TGCGCCAGCAGTGAGGCGACTAGCGGGGGGACATACAATGAGCAGTTCTTC. Its protein product is CASSEATSGGTYNEQFF.

This clone came up a few times. This chain links TRBV18 with TRBJ1-1, with D perhaps matching TRBD1 (5 bases). V lost 3 bases to trimming and J lost 5 bases, with 16 bases between them. Germline-derived CDR1 and CDR2 are KGHSH and LQKENI. There are 15 residues in the CDR3. The CDR3 loop is CASSPGRGESTEAFF. DNA for the CDR3: TGTGCCAGCTCACCTGGGCGGGGGGAATCGACTGAAGCTTTCTTT.

The chain is built from TRBV29-1 and TRBJ2-1; TRBD2 matches 8 bases. The trim removed 5 bases at V and 3 bases at J, leaving 3 bases unmatched. CDR1 is SQVTM and CDR2 is ANQGSEA in the germline V gene. This CDR3 region has 13 residues. The CDR3 reads CSVQAGDYNEQFF. CDR3 nucleotides: TGCAGCGTTCAAGCGGGGGACTACAATGAGCAGTTCTTC.

The genes are TRBV7-3 and TRBJ2-1; TRBD1 might be the D (5 bases). The V end lost 6 bases, the J end lost 8 bases, and 11 bases lay between the germline ends. CDR3 size: 12 residues. Germline loops: CDR1 SGHTA, CDR2 FQGTGA. The CDR3: CASRGDGDEQFF. The DNA for the CDR3 is TGTGCCAGCAGAGGGGATGGAGATGAGCAGTTCTTC.

The chain is built from TRBV2 and TRBJ1-2, with a possible D match to TRBD1 (6 bases). The V end was cut by 6 bases, the J end by 2 bases, with 16 bases between. Germline V gene lookup returns CDR1 SNHLY and CDR2 FYNNEI. The CDR3 consists of 15 residues. Here the CDR3 DNA reads TGTGCCAGCAGGGGATCAGGGGAGCGGAACTATGGCTACACCTTC. This encodes CASRGSGERNYGYTF.

CDR3 nucleotide sequence: TGCGCCAGCAGCCAAGACCCCTCGGGACTGGATGGCTACACCTTC. Translation: CASSQDPSGLDGYTF. The V gene is TRBV4-1, the J gene TRBJ1-2; the D gene is possibly TRBD1 (5 bases). The V and J ends lost 0 bases and 6 bases respectively, with 14 bases between them. Germline values: CDR1 MGHRA, CDR2 YSYEKL. The CDR3 has 15 residues.

The V call is TRBV23-1, the J call TRBJ1-6, with D possibly matching TRBD1 (6 bases). TRBV23-1 is an ORF, and what it does is uncertain. This CDR3 contains 15 residues. Trimming took 1 base from V and 6 from J, leaving 10 bases between them. The CDR3 DNA reads TGCGCCAGCAGTCAATGGACAGCTACTAATTCACCCCTCCACTTT. This gives the protein CASSQWTATNSPLHF.